This record concerns one T cell receptor (beta chain) sequence. Its cognate antigen is unknown. The method was immunoSEQ multiplex PCR; TCRdb's version includes in-frame clones alone and lacks a portion of them. The table includes approximately 100,000 clones, about 89% detected once. The CDR3 spans 13 residues. The ends lost 1 base at V and 5 bases at J; junction bases unmatched: 1. Germline-derived CDR1 and CDR2 are MDHEN and SYDVKM. This entry belongs to a study of T cell responses to AZD1222 COVID-19 vaccine. Study information: Combined were second doses at about 4 or about 12 weeks. General observations from the study: Only five or six individuals given AZD1222 were seropositive at baseline.

The rearrangement uses TRBV28 and TRBJ2-7; 8 nucleotides match TRBD2. The sequence was obtained from an adult in good health. Source: peripheral blood, taken on day 0 of AZD1222 vaccination. The CDR3 protein is CASSLYSGDEQYF. The CDR3 DNA sequence: TGTGCCAGCAGTTTATATAGCGGGGACGAGCAGTACTTC.